This is a list of T cell receptor beta chains from one sample in a study of blood T cell repertoires in COVID-19. Measured with immunoSEQ multiplex PCR; TCRdb has only the in-frame clones, and not every one. This sample carries roughly 80,000 clones, roughly nine tenths of them seen once, and the ten largest clones take approximately 16%. The sequencing sample was made of peripheral blood. All receptors come from a woman at least 80 years old with active or convalescent COVID-19. CDR3s include the opening cysteine and the closing phenylalanine or tryptophan. A D gene is named only where the DNA matches it firmly. Size values are once, few and many counts, or a class for expanded clones, and some rows have none.

V: TRBV29-1
size: NA
J: TRBJ1-1
D: TRBD1
DNA: TGCAGCGTCAAGACAGGGGGCGAGACGTCTGAAGCTTTCTTT
CDR3: CSVKTGGETSEAFF

V: TRBV5-5
size: NA
J: TRBJ1-3
D: NA
DNA: TGTGCCAGCAGCTTGGACAGGATCTTTGGAAACACCATATATTTT
CDR3: CASSLDRIFGNTIYF

V: TRBV5-1
size: NA
J: TRBJ2-1
D: TRBD2
DNA: TGCGCCAGCAGCGCGGGACTAGCGGACTACAATGAGCAGTTCTTC
CDR3: CASSAGLADYNEQFF

V: TRBV28
size: NA
J: TRBJ1-5
D: NA
DNA: TGTGCCAGCAGTTTATCGGGGAAAAATAGCAATCAGCCCCAGCATTTT
CDR3: CASSLSGKNSNQPQHF

V: TRBV19
size: NA
J: TRBJ1-5
D: NA
DNA: TGTGCCAGTAGTAGGGGTACCACGCGGGGATTGAGATATAGCAATCAGCCCCAGCATTTT
CDR3: CASSRGTTRGLRYSNQPQHF

V: TRBV5-1
size: NA
J: TRBJ1-3
D: NA
DNA: TGCGCCAGCAGCTTGTTCCAGGGCGCGGGAAACACCATATATTTT
CDR3: CASSLFQGAGNTIYF

V: TRBV7-3
size: NA
J: TRBJ1-1
D: NA
DNA: TGTGCCAGCAGCTTAGAGGCGGCAACTGAAGCTTTCTTT
CDR3: CASSLEAATEAFF

V: TRBV6-2/TRBV6-3
size: once
J: TRBJ1-1
D: TRBD1
DNA: TGTGCCAGCAGTTACCAGGGACAGGGAAACACTGAAGCTTTCTTT
CDR3: CASSYQGQGNTEAFF

V: TRBV28
size: NA
J: TRBJ1-6
D: NA
DNA: TGTGCCAGCAGTACACAAGCGCCACCCCTCCACTTT
CDR3: CASSTQAPPLHF

V: TRBV19
size: NA
J: TRBJ1-1
D: TRBD1
DNA: TGTGCCAGTAGTGCGGACAGGGGTCACACTGAAGCTTTCTTT
CDR3: CASSADRGHTEAFF

V: TRBV28
size: NA
J: TRBJ1-5
D: NA
DNA: TGTGCCAGCAGCCATGACAGGAAGAATCAGCCCCAGCATTTT
CDR3: CASSHDRKNQPQHF

V: TRBV5-4
size: once
J: TRBJ1-2
D: NA
DNA: TGTGCCAGCAGCTTGGCAGTAGGGCAGGGGAAGGGCGGCTACACCTTC
CDR3: CASSLAVGQGKGGYTF

V: TRBV6-5
size: NA
J: TRBJ1-1
D: TRBD1
DNA: TGTGCCAGAGACAGGGGGACTGAAGCTTTCTTT
CDR3: CARDRGTEAFF

V: TRBV5-4
size: NA
J: TRBJ2-5
D: NA
DNA: TGTGCCAGCAGCTTGGGCAGGGGCCAAGAGACCCAGTACTTC
CDR3: CASSLGRGQETQYF

V: TRBV4-2
size: NA
J: TRBJ1-2
D: TRBD1
DNA: TGTGCCAGCAGCCAAGTGGGACAGACTAACTATGGCTACACCTTC
CDR3: CASSQVGQTNYGYTF

V: TRBV7-6
size: NA
J: TRBJ1-4
D: NA
DNA: TGTGCCAGCAGCCCCGCGGGGGGGCTTACTAATGAAAAACTGTTTTTT
CDR3: CASSPAGGLTNEKLFF

V: TRBV7-7
size: once
J: TRBJ2-3
D: NA
DNA: TGTGCCAGCAGCTTAGCGGACAGAGATACGCAGTATTTT
CDR3: CASSLADRDTQYF

V: TRBV7-8
size: NA
J: TRBJ1-5
D: TRBD1
DNA: TGTGCCAGCAGCTTAGGGGCACCGGGACAGGGGGGACAGCCCCAGCATTTT
CDR3: CASSLGAPGQGGQPQHF

V: TRBV4-3
size: NA
J: TRBJ2-2
D: TRBD2
DNA: TGCGCCAGCAGCCCTTCCTTAGCGGGGACCGGGGAGCTGTTTTTT
CDR3: CASSPSLAGTGELFF

V: TRBV16
size: NA
J: TRBJ1-1
D: NA
DNA: TGTGCCAGCAGCCAGTTAATAAGGGGGAGGGACACTGAAGCTTTCTTT
CDR3: CASSQLIRGRDTEAFF

V: TRBV7-2
size: NA
J: TRBJ1-5
D: TRBD1
DNA: TGTGCCAGCGGTGAACAGGGGAATCAGCCCCAGCATTTT
CDR3: CASGEQGNQPQHF

V: TRBV21-1
size: NA
J: TRBJ1-2
D: NA
DNA: TGTGCCAGCAGCAAAGCGGTTGAGGAGGGCCTAGGCTACACCTTC
CDR3: CASSKAVEEGLGYTF

V: TRBV5-1
size: NA
J: TRBJ1-6
D: TRBD1
DNA: TGCGCCAGCAGCGCGAGGACAGGGACCGGTTCACCCCTCCACTTT
CDR3: CASSARTGTGSPLHF

V: TRBV5-5
size: NA
J: TRBJ2-5
D: TRBD1
DNA: TGTGCCAGCAGCCGGGACAGGGGAGAGACCCAGTACTTC
CDR3: CASSRDRGETQYF

V: TRBV28
size: NA
J: TRBJ1-5
D: NA
DNA: TGTGCCAGCAGTTTATCATCGGGGGTCAATCAGCCCCAGCATTTT
CDR3: CASSLSSGVNQPQHF

V: TRBV30
size: NA
J: TRBJ1-5
D: NA
DNA: TGTGCCTGGAGTGGACAGGGCAATCAGCCCCAGCATTTT
CDR3: CAWSGQGNQPQHF

V: TRBV6-5
size: NA
J: TRBJ1-1
D: TRBD1
DNA: TGTGCCAGCAGGACAGGGATTTGGGACACTGAAGCTTTCTTT
CDR3: CASRTGIWDTEAFF

V: TRBV7-9
size: NA
J: TRBJ1-3
D: TRBD1
DNA: TGTGCCAGCAGCTTACGGGACAGGGGAAACACCATATATTTT
CDR3: CASSLRDRGNTIYF

V: TRBV2
size: NA
J: TRBJ1-1
D: TRBD1
DNA: TGTGCCAGCAGTCCCTTCTCAGGGGGGACTGAAGCTTTCTTT
CDR3: CASSPFSGGTEAFF

V: TRBV5-1
size: NA
J: TRBJ2-2
D: TRBD2
DNA: TGCGCCAGCAGCTTGGAGGCTAGCGGGGGGGCCGGAGCCGGGGAGCTGTTTTTT
CDR3: CASSLEASGGAGAGELFF

V: TRBV19
size: NA
J: TRBJ2-1
D: TRBD2
DNA: TGTGCCAGTAGTATTGGCGGCGGGGGGAGGTACAATGAGCAGTTCTTC
CDR3: CASSIGGGGRYNEQFF

V: TRBV30
size: NA
J: TRBJ1-2
D: NA
DNA: TGTGCCTGGATCACTGACAGGACTTATGGCTACACCTTC
CDR3: CAWITDRTYGYTF

V: TRBV27
size: NA
J: TRBJ2-7
D: NA
DNA: TGTGCCAGCAGTTTTCTCCGGGGTATATCCTACGAGCAGTACTTC
CDR3: CASSFLRGISYEQYF